This TCR beta chain was captured in a study of blood T cell repertoires in COVID-19. Study overall: The United States, Italy and Spain were the sources of the acute and convalescent COVID-19 samples.

Under the authors' procedure: Amplification from reference gene primers served as the basis for estimated nucleated cell counts. Some clones are missing from TCRdb's copy, which holds only in-frame ones; the method was immunoSEQ multiplex PCR. V and J calls and clone size are as listed in that table; D and trimming were resolved from the DNA. The table shows over 110,000 clones, with about 91% occurring only once. The CDR3 has 13 residues. The V gene lost 1 base and the J gene lost 3 bases, with 6 bases spanning the gap. Germline CDR1 reads SGHVS; CDR2 reads FNYEAQ. The TCR sequence derives from a human donor in a cohort sampled during active COVID-19. Sequencing used peripheral blood. The chain has TRBV7-6 and TRBJ1-2; no clear D. This CDR3 reads CASSLVQDYGYTF. CDR3 nucleotides: TGTGCCAGCAGCTTAGTCCAGGACTATGGCTACACCTTC.